This T cell receptor beta chain was profiled in a study of CD8 T cells in ankylosing spondylitis. Findings and caveats of the study: The study identified a TCR beta motif of several highly homologous variants that appeared characteristic of ankylosing spondylitis blood. It was reported that disease-linked clones were significantly enriched in matched ankylosing spondylitis synovial fluid. Clones linked with disease were CD8+ and fairly uncommon in the peripheral blood.

This clonotype was observed many times. Its antigen is not known. Trimming stripped 0 bases from V and 8 bases from J, with 12 bases between. The CDR3 runs to 14 residues. Germline V gene data show CDR1 as SGHRS and CDR2 as YFSETQ. Quantitative 5'-RACE with molecular barcodes was used to make the TCR beta libraries. In TCRdb, the 5' RACE reads were re-called with MiXCR into one record per CDR3 protein. The sample has roughly 250,000 distinct CDR3 sequences; roughly a tenth are singletons. This receptor was identified in a male donor with ankylosing spondylitis or in good health (not recorded which). Sequenced sample: blood, either unsorted or a sorted T cell fraction (not recorded which). The chain joins TRBV5-1 to TRBJ2-1, with D perhaps TRBD2 (5 bases). In nucleotides, the CDR3 is TGCGCCAGCAGCTTGGCAGGCGGGTCGGATGAGCAGTTCTTC. The encoded protein is CASSLAGGSDEQFF.